Following are 15 T cell receptor beta chains from one sample sequenced in a study of tumor-infiltrating lymphocytes in primary liver carcinoma. Extraction also yielded germline DNA, while blood RNA was obtained from unsorted whole blood. TCR beta cDNA was made from 450 to 600 ng total RNA with a constant-region primer. Sequencing libraries for TCR beta derived from three nested multiplex PCR rounds that used slightly modified ARM-PCR. In the first two PCR rounds, TRBV1-TRBV30 forward primers were paired with a C-beta reverse primer, and each round lasted about 9 cycles. TCRdb analysed the multiplex PCR reads with MiXCR anew, one entry per CDR3 protein. The sample contains about 310,000 distinct CDR3 sequences, 50% to 75% of which appear only once. Material: peripheral blood. These receptors were obtained from a woman under 40 with primary liver carcinoma and hepatitis B virus infection.

A word on this clonotype: This clone may be a read error of a much larger clone one base away. The chain combines TRBV6-5 with TRBJ2-1; 7 bases align to TRBD2. Germline V gene data show CDR1 as MNHEY and CDR2 as SVGAGI. V was clipped by 4 bases and J by 2 bases; unmatched bases: 5. The CDR3 runs 15 residues. The CDR3 coding sequence is TGTGCCAGCAGTTCGGTGGGAGGGGCCTACAATGAGCAGTTCTTC. It translates to CASSSVGGAYNEQFF.

This clonotype came up many times. V and J are TRBV11-3 and TRBJ2-3; D uncertain. Trimming shortened V by 4 bases and J by 4 bases, and 15 bases separated the two germline ends. There are 15 residues in the CDR3. The V gene's germline CDR1 is SGHNT and CDR2 YENEEA. The CDR3 DNA reads as TGTGCCAGCAGCTCCCCCCGAACCCGCGCAGATACGCAGTATTTT. Translation: CASSSPRTRADTQYF.

The gene calls are TRBV2 and TRBJ2-1; 8 bases are a match to TRBD2. The CDR3 totals 12 residues. Germline trimming cut 5 bases from V and 11 bases from J; bases unmatched to any gene: 5. Germline loops: CDR1 SNHLY, CDR2 FYNNEI. CDR3 amino acids: CASSQLAGKQFF. The CDR3 DNA follows: TGTGCCAGCAGTCAGTTAGCGGGAAAGCAGTTCTTC.

This clonotype was seen at least ten times. The rearrangement links TRBV6-5 to TRBJ2-5; 7 nucleotides line up with TRBD2. The trim removed 0 bases at V and 1 base at J, leaving 2 bases unmatched. The germline gives CDR1 MNHEY, CDR2 SVGAGI. The CDR3 spans 15 residues. The CDR3 coding sequence is TGTGCCAGCAGTTACTCAGGGACTATCCAAGAGACCCAGTACTTC. Amino acids: CASSYSGTIQETQYF.

In the case of this clonotype: This may be a read error: a much more frequent sequence differs by one nucleotide. This chain links TRBV29-1 with TRBJ1-2; 9 bases align to TRBD1. The V segment lost 8 bases and the J segment 4 bases; nucleotides outside the gene matches: 5. There are 12 residues in the CDR3. Germline assignment: CDR1 SQVTM and CDR2 ANQGSEA. CDR3 sequence: CSMDRGAYGYTF. The CDR3, as DNA: TGCAGCATGGACAGGGGAGCCTATGGCTACACCTTC. The complete variable domain, with remaining parts taken from reference TRBV29-1 and TRBJ1-2, reads SAVISQKPSRDICQRGTSLTIQCQVDSQVTMMFWYRQQPGQSLTLIATANQGSEATYESGFVIDKFPISRPNLTFSTLTVSNMSPEDSSIYLCSMDRGAYGYTFGSGTRLTVV.

The rearrangement uses TRBV4-2 and TRBJ1-2; maybe TRBD1 (6 bases). The V gene's germline CDR1 is LGHNA and CDR2 YNFKEQ. This CDR3 is built from 15 residues. V lost 4 bases and J 5 bases, leaving 17 bases between the germline ends. The CDR3 reads CASSRDRKGGYGYTF. CDR3 nucleotide sequence: TGTGCCAGCAGCCGTGACAGGAAGGGGGGTTATGGCTACACCTTC.

Note on this clonotype: One base away lies a much larger clone, so this may be a sequencing read error. The V and J genes are TRBV6-2 or TRBV6-3 and TRBJ2-7, with TRBD2 matching over 11 bases. This CDR3 spans 15 amino acids. Germline V lookup: CDR1 MNHEY, CDR2 SVGEGT. CDR3: CASSSTSGGSYVQYF. Written as DNA, the CDR3 is TGTGCCAGCAGTTCCACTAGCGGGGGTTCCTACGTGCAGTACTTC.

As for this clonotype: One base away lies a much larger clone, so this may be a sequencing read error. The chain uses TRBV12-3 or TRBV12-4 and TRBJ2-2; D not certain. Trimming removed 4 bases from V and 9 bases from J, with 18 bases in between. The CDR3 is 15 residues long. The CDR3: CASSSQTSIGRELFF. The CDR3 nucleotides are TGTGCCAGCAGTTCGCAGACCTCTATTGGTAGGGAGCTGTTTTTT.

In this sample, this clonotype turned up many times. This rearrangement joins TRBV6-2 or TRBV6-3 to TRBJ2-1, with 10 bases that match TRBD2. This CDR3 region has 16 residues. With 4 bases clipped from V and 3 bases from J, the junction kept 6 bases outside the gene matches. Looked up from germline, CDR1 is MNHEY and CDR2 is SVGEGT. The CDR3 DNA reads as TGTGCCAGCAGTTCCCTAGCGGGAGCAATCTACAATGAGCAGTTCTTC. Its translation is CASSSLAGAIYNEQFF.

Note on this clonotype: It is likely a read error, because the conserved phenylalanine at the end of the CDR3 is missing. This sequence joins TRBV10-2 and TRBJ1-2; a weak D match, TRBD1 (6 bases). The germline V gene has CDR1 WSHSY and CDR2 SAAADI. There are 12 residues in the CDR3. The CDR3 protein is CASSGQLGGYTL. CDR3 sequence (DNA): TGCGCCAGTAGTGGACAGCTTGGGGGCTACACCCTC.

The chain couples TRBV4-2 to TRBJ2-1; tentatively, D is TRBD2 (6 bases). CDR3 length: 13 residues. V lost 7 bases and J lost 8, with 15 bases in between. Per germline, CDR1 LGHNA and CDR2 YNFKEQ. The CDR3 DNA follows: TGTGCCAGCAAAGGACGGGAGAGCGATGAGCAGTTCTTC. Translation: CASKGRESDEQFF.

Of note for this clonotype: A clone one base away is much larger, so this may be a read error. This chain joins TRBV6-1 and TRBJ2-7, with a tentative D call TRBD2 (6 bases). The CDR3 runs 14 residues. Germline V gene sequence: CDR1 MNHNS, CDR2 SASEGT. The V gene lost 7 bases and the J gene lost 4 bases, with 17 bases spanning the gap. DNA of the CDR3: TGTGCCAGCATATTAGGCGGGATTAGGTACGAGCAGTACTTC. It codes for CASILGGIRYEQYF.

This clonotype was recorded many times. This chain joins TRBV12-3 or TRBV12-4 and TRBJ2-5; 7 bases map to TRBD1. The CDR3 length is 15 residues. V dropped 3 bases and J dropped 7; count of bases not matched to a gene: 11. CDR3 coding DNA: TGTGCCAGCAGTTTGACCACAGGGGAAGGTGGGACCCAGTACTTC. This translates into CASSLTTGEGGTQYF.

This clonotype was observed many times. The chain uses TRBV6-2 or TRBV6-3 and TRBJ2-1; D may match TRBD1 or TRBD2 (5 bases each). V shed 4 bases and J shed 4 bases, with 11 bases lying between them. The CDR3 is made up of 14 amino acids. Per the germline V gene, CDR1 is MNHEY and CDR2 is SVGEGT. The CDR3 nucleotides are TGTGCCAGCAGTTCGGGGCAGGGATACAATGAGCAGTTCTTC. Translation gives CASSSGQGYNEQFF.

Concerning this clonotype itself: At one end, the junction sequence differs from germline, possibly due to a read error. J is TRBJ2-7 and V is TRBV6-5, with a weak D call TRBD2 (5 bases). CDR1 MNHEY and CDR2 SVGAGI come from the germline V gene. The CDR3 contains 14 residues. CDR3 protein: CVSSYSRVLDEQYF. CDR3 in DNA: TGTGTCAGCAGTTACTCGCGGGTCTTGGACGAGCAGTACTTC.